A single sample is the source of the 8 T cell receptor beta chains below, sequenced in a study of glioma-infiltrating T cells after dendritic cell vaccination. The assay was immunoSEQ multiplex PCR, and TCRdb's table has in-frame clones only and misses some. The repertoire consists of about 82,000 clones, with about 90% occurring once and the leading ten covering roughly 3.2%. This specimen consisted of blood, obtained before dendritic cell vaccination. The receptor source for this set is a human donor with glioblastoma.

The rearrangement links TRBV16 to TRBJ1-5; no clear D. This CDR3 contains 14 residues. Germline loops: CDR1 KGHSY, CDR2 FQNENV. Trimming shortened V by 2 bases and J by 4 bases, and 9 bases separated the two germline ends. CDR3 in amino acids: CASSQIAENQPQHF. The CDR3 nucleotides read TGTGCCAGCAGCCAAATAGCAGAAAATCAGCCCCAGCATTTT.

The rearrangement joins TRBV5-4 to TRBJ2-4, with D perhaps TRBD2 (7 bases). The CDR3 runs 16 residues. CDR1 and CDR2 from the germline V gene are SGHNT and YYREEE (reference sequence). The V gene lost 3 bases and the J gene lost 2 bases, with 15 bases spanning the gap. The CDR3 reads CASSSSGGLSKNIQYF. The CDR3 nucleotides are TGTGCCAGCAGCTCCTCGGGGGGCCTATCCAAAAACATTCAGTACTTC. Full variable domain (rest looked up from reference TRBV5-4 and TRBJ2-4): ETGVTQSPTHLIKTRGQQVTLRCSSQSGHNTVSWYQQALGQGPQFIFQYYREEENGRGNFPPRFSGLQFPNYSSELNVNALELDDSALYLCASSSSGGLSKNIQYFGAGTRLSVL.

The chain carries TRBV27 and TRBJ1-2; D ambiguous. The V gene's germline CDR1 is MNHEY and CDR2 SMNVEV (reference sequence). The CDR3 has 17 residues. V was clipped by 5 bases and J by 0 bases, with 19 bases between them. This chain's CDR3 is CASSKEGRRQPNYGYTF. The CDR3 DNA sequence: TGTGCCAGCAGTAAAGAAGGGAGACGGCAACCTAACTATGGCTACACCTTC.

The V call is TRBV19, the J call TRBJ2-2; D gene unclear. CDR1 and CDR2 from the germline V gene are LNHDA and SQIVND (reference sequence). The V and J ends lost 8 bases and 3 bases respectively, with 10 bases between them. The CDR3 sequence is 13 residues long. This CDR3 is CASGQVDTGELFF. The CDR3 DNA reads TGTGCCAGTGGGCAGGTGGACACCGGGGAGCTGTTTTTT.

The chain employs TRBV6-5 and TRBJ2-3, with a possible D match to TRBD1 (6 bases). CDR3 size: 15 residues. From germline, CDR1 is MNHEY and CDR2 SVGAGI. V dropped 2 bases and J dropped 0 bases, with 9 bases sitting between them. The CDR3 nucleotides are TGTGCCAGCAGTTACACAGGGTCTAGCACAGATACGCAGTATTTT. It encodes CASSYTGSSTDTQYF.

The chain uses TRBV30 and TRBJ2-5; 9 bases agree with TRBD2. Germline V gene data show CDR1 as GTSNPN and CDR2 as SVGIG (reference sequence). The CDR3 is 15 amino acids. Losses at the gene ends were 0 bases for V and 7 bases for J; bases not matched to a gene: 9. The CDR3 sequence: CAWSVVAGAGGTQYF. The DNA for the CDR3 is TGTGCCTGGAGTGTAGTAGCGGGGGCCGGGGGGACCCAGTACTTC.

The chain uses TRBV29-1 and TRBJ1-5, with unresolved D. This CDR3 is built from 13 residues. Deletions cut 4 bases from V and 0 bases from J, with 7 bases between. The germline V gene has CDR1 SQVTM and CDR2 ANQGSEA. CDR3 sequence (DNA): TGCAGCGTTGCGGAGAATAGCAATCAGCCCCAGCATTTT. Translation: CSVAENSNQPQHF. The complete variable domain, with remaining parts taken from reference TRBV29-1 and TRBJ1-5, reads SAVISQKPSRDICQRGTSLTIQCQVDSQVTMMFWYRQQPGQSLTLIATANQGSEATYESGFVIDKFPISRPNLTFSTLTVSNMSPEDSSIYLCSVAENSNQPQHFGDGTRLSIL.

The V call is TRBV28, the J call TRBJ1-5; D unclear. This CDR3 region has 15 residues. Germline values: CDR1 MDHEN, CDR2 SYDVKM. With 6 bases removed from V and 1 base from J, the gap between germline ends came to 13 bases. Here the CDR3 DNA reads TGTGCCAGCAGCTATCCCGGGGTGAGCAATCAGCCCCAGCATTTT. Residues: CASSYPGVSNQPQHF.